These 23 T cell receptor beta chains were all obtained from the same sample, sequenced in a study of T cells in Graves' hyperthyroidism and ophthalmopathy. The source material, RNA transcripts, was used to amplify TCR beta CDR3 regions. In the first-round RT-PCR of the TCR CDR3, the HTBI primer set was used. TCRdb reprocessed the multiplex PCR reads via MiXCR and lists one record per CDR3 protein. This table holds nearly 750,000 distinct CDR3 sequences, 30% to 40% found once. Sequenced: blood. These receptors all come from a woman aged 40 to 50 with Graves' hyperthyroidism.

This clonotype was picked up many times. The chain combines TRBV29-1 with TRBJ2-5; D is undetermined. Germline CDR1 reads SQVTM; CDR2 reads ANQGSEA. V dropped 2 bases and J dropped 5 bases, with 12 bases sitting between them. CDR3 length equals 13 residues. In nucleotides, the CDR3 is TGCAGCGTTGAATCCGAGGCCGGGGAGACCCAGTACTTC. Residues: CSVESEAGETQYF.

Details on this clonotype: The junction departs from the called germline gene at one end, perhaps through a read error. The V call is TRBV7-2, the J call TRBJ1-2; D gene ambiguous. CDR1 and CDR2 (germline): SGHTA, FQGNSA. The CDR3 is 14 residues long. The CDR3: CASSFTPEGYGHTF. The CDR3 DNA sequence: TGTGCCAGCAGCTTCACGCCAGAGGGCTATGGCCACACCTTC.

There are many counts of this clonotype. The rearrangement links TRBV5-6 to TRBJ2-7; 11 bases line up with TRBD2. Germline CDR1 reads SGHDT; CDR2 reads YYEEEE. The CDR3 contains 16 residues. Trimming removed 0 bases from V and 5 bases from J; junction bases left unmatched: 7. Here the CDR3 DNA reads TGTGCCAGCAGCTTGGTGTTGCTAGCGGGAGGCAACGAGCAGTACTTC. Its translation is CASSLVLLAGGNEQYF. Looking up the rest from reference TRBV5-6 and TRBJ2-7 gives the full variable domain: DAGVTQSPTHLIKTRGQQVTLRCSPKSGHDTVSWYQQALGQGPQFIFQYYEEEERQRGNFPDRFSGHQFPNYSSELNVNALLLGDSALYLCASSLVLLAGGNEQYFGPGTRLTVT.

This clonotype was seen ten or more times. The CDR3 reads CSARGRTGVAEQYF. The CDR3 DNA reads as TGCAGTGCTAGAGGGAGGACAGGGGTGGCCGAGCAGTACTTC. The chain uses TRBV20-1 and TRBJ2-7; 9 bases map to TRBD1. V shed 1 base, J shed 6 bases, and the junction held 7 bases outside the gene matches. The CDR3 is made up of 14 amino acids. CDR1 and CDR2 (germline): DFQATT, SNEGSKA (reference sequence).

The V call is TRBV7-9, the J call TRBJ2-6; 8 bases map to TRBD1. Trimming cost V 5 bases and J 4 bases; bases outside gene matches: 7. The germline gives CDR1 SEHNR, CDR2 FQNEAQ (reference sequence). This CDR3 spans 16 amino acids. The CDR3 DNA sequence: TGTGCCAGCAGCATAGGACAGGGACCCGGGGCCAACGTCCTGACTTTC. Protein sequence: CASSIGQGPGANVLTF.

In this sample, this clonotype turned up once. This likely came from a read error, as a far larger clone is one base away. The chain recombines TRBV7-7 with TRBJ1-3; no reliable D call. Germline V gives CDR1 SSHAT, CDR2 FNYEAQ (reference sequence). The CDR3 consists of 14 residues. CDR3 residues: CASSPTGSGSTIYF. As DNA, the CDR3 is TGTGCTAGCAGCCCGACCGGTTCTGGAAGCACCATATATTTT.

This clonotype was seen repeatedly, ten times or more. The CDR3 spells CSVVTGGNEKLFF. The CDR3 coding sequence is TGCAGCGTTGTGACCGGTGGTAATGAAAAACTGTTTTTT. This rearrangement joins TRBV29-1 to TRBJ1-4; D remains ambiguous. Trimming shortened V by 4 bases and J by 4 bases, and 10 bases separated the two germline ends. Germline CDR1 reads SQVTM; CDR2 reads ANQGSEA. This CDR3 spans 13 amino acids.

The chain has TRBV4-3 and TRBJ2-5; 10 nucleotides agree with TRBD1. The length of the CDR3 is 17 residues. The J segment lost 4 bases and the V segment lost 0 bases, leaving 8 bases of the junction unmatched. Germline values: CDR1 LGHNA, CDR2 YSLEER. This CDR3 reads CASSQDGPGQGSETQYF. The DNA of the CDR3 is TGCGCCAGCAGCCAAGATGGACCGGGACAGGGGTCAGAGACCCAGTACTTC.

The gene calls are TRBV7-2 and TRBJ2-7, with 7 nucleotides matching TRBD1. V was clipped by 4 bases and J by 6 bases; unmatched bases: 9. This CDR3 is built from 14 residues. Germline assignment: CDR1 SGHTA and CDR2 FQGNSA. The CDR3 sequence: CASSSRDSPFEQYF. As DNA, the CDR3 is TGTGCCAGCAGCTCAAGGGACAGCCCCTTCGAGCAGTACTTC.

Of note for this clonotype: Just one base apart from a much larger clone, this may be a read error. CDR3: CASGFGLAGGEQYF. The CDR3 nucleotides read TGTGCCAGCGGTTTCGGCCTAGCGGGAGGCGAGCAGTACTTC. The genes are TRBV6-5 and TRBJ2-7, with TRBD2 matching over 11 bases. Germline CDR1 MNHEY, CDR2 SVGAGI. The trim removed 8 bases at V and 6 bases at J, leaving 9 bases unmatched. The length of the CDR3 is 14 residues.

The sample holds a few counts of this clonotype. The J gene is TRBJ1-3, the V gene TRBV6-5; D call uncertain. This CDR3 comprises 13 residues. V was clipped by 9 bases and J by 2 bases, with 11 bases between them. Germline values: CDR1 MNHEY, CDR2 SVGAGI. CDR3 loop: CASALQAGNTIYF. The CDR3 bases are TGTGCCAGTGCTTTGCAGGCTGGAAACACCATATATTTT.

J is TRBJ1-6 and V is TRBV7-9; tentatively, D is TRBD1 (5 bases). The CDR3 is 17 amino acids. V was pared by 2 bases and J by 4 bases, with 15 bases between. Germline lookup yields CDR1 SEHNR and CDR2 FQNEAQ (reference sequence). The CDR3 sequence is CASSLRNRFNYNSPLHF. The CDR3 DNA reads TGTGCCAGCAGCTTACGGAACAGGTTCAATTATAATTCACCCCTCCACTTT.

V usage is TRBV4-1 and J usage is TRBJ1-1; D is ambiguous. Trimming left V 1 base short and J 1 base short, with 13 bases between. The germline V gene has CDR1 MGHRA and CDR2 YSYEKL. This CDR3 has 16 residues. The CDR3 nucleotides read TGCGCCAGCAGCCAAGTCGGGTCCATGACGAACACTGAAGCTTTCTTT. Encoded protein: CASSQVGSMTNTEAFF.

The CDR3 is CARFRQGNSPLHF. The CDR3 bases are TGTGCTAGGTTTAGGCAGGGAAATTCACCCCTCCACTTT. This chain connects TRBV24-1 to TRBJ1-6, with D perhaps TRBD1 (5 bases). Germline CDR1 KGHDR, CDR2 SFDVKD. The CDR3 spans 13 residues.

This clonotype was recorded at least ten times. The rearrangement joins TRBV2 to TRBJ2-5; D is perhaps TRBD1 (6 bases). The V end lost 2 bases, the J end lost 4 bases, and 11 bases lay between the germline ends. Germline CDR1 reads SNHLY; CDR2 reads FYNNEI. The CDR3 length is 14 residues. Written as DNA, the CDR3 is TGTGCCAGCAGTGAAAGGACAGTACGAGAGACCCAGTACTTC. Protein product: CASSERTVRETQYF.

This clonotype turned up a few times. An end of the junction differs from the germline gene, which may be a read error. The chain combines TRBV10-3 with TRBJ1-5, with a weak D call TRBD1 (6 bases). The CDR3 extends over 17 amino acids. From germline, CDR1 is ENHRY and CDR2 SYGVKD. CDR3 amino acids: CASSSDRRLGGNQPQHF. The DNA for the CDR3 is TGTGCCAGCAGTTCAGACAGGAGGCTGGGGGGCAATCAGCCCCAGCATTTT.

On this clonotype: Mismatch with germline at one junction end may stem from a read error. The chain recombines TRBV7-8 with TRBJ2-7; no firm D call. The CDR3 runs to 14 residues. Germline CDR1 SGHVS, CDR2 FQNEAQ. The CDR3 sequence is CASSQASGSYEQYF. As DNA, the CDR3 is TGCGCCAGCAGCCAAGCATCGGGTTCCTACGAGCAGTACTTC.

The chain recombines TRBV7-9 with TRBJ1-6; 7 bases agree with TRBD1. The germline gives CDR1 SEHNR, CDR2 FQNEAQ (reference sequence). CDR3 length: 15 amino acids. The V segment lost 6 bases and the J segment 7 bases; nucleotides outside the gene matches: 9. The chain's CDR3 is CASRSQGYQNSPLHF. As DNA, the CDR3 is TGTGCCAGCAGGTCACAGGGGTACCAAAATTCACCCCTCCACTTT.

This clonotype came up many times. J is TRBJ1-6 and V is TRBV7-2; 9 bases map to TRBD1. This CDR3 is 15 amino acids long. Germline CDR1 reads SGHTA; CDR2 reads FQGNSA. The V and J ends lost 5 bases and 10 bases, in that order; junction bases with no gene match: 9. The CDR3 DNA reads as TGTGCCAGCAGCCCTAGGGACAGGGTCGGCTCACCCCTCCACTTT. Its translation is CASSPRDRVGSPLHF.

This chain uses TRBV7-3 with TRBJ2-6; possible D gene TRBD1, 6 bases. With 2 bases removed from V and 2 bases from J, the gap between germline ends came to 13 bases. Germline CDR1 is SGHTA and CDR2 is FQGTGA. The length of the CDR3 is 17 residues. The CDR3, as DNA: TGTGCCAGCAGCTTACCACCCCAGGGGACTGGGGCCAACGTCCTGACTTTC. This encodes CASSLPPQGTGANVLTF.

A few counts support this clonotype. The chain uses TRBV20-1 and TRBJ1-5; the match to TRBD1 covers 8 bases. The V segment lost 6 bases and the J segment 3 bases; nucleotides outside the gene matches: 10. The length of the CDR3 is 15 residues. Germline values: CDR1 DFQATT, CDR2 SNEGSKA (reference sequence). Here the CDR3 reads CSALPRQGFNQPQHF. In DNA form, the CDR3 reads TGCAGTGCACTTCCCCGACAGGGGTTCAATCAGCCCCAGCATTTT.

This clonotype was seen a handful of times. The chain recombines TRBV12-5 with TRBJ2-7, with D tentatively TRBD1 or TRBD2 (5 bases each). CDR1 LGHNT and CDR2 FRNRAP come from the germline V gene. Trimming took off 2 bases at V and 5 bases at J, with 10 bases between the two ends. The CDR3 extends over 13 amino acids. The CDR3 sequence: CASGLYEGNEQYF. In DNA, the CDR3 is TGTGCTAGTGGTTTGTACGAGGGGAACGAGCAGTACTTC.

Note on this clonotype: Compared with germline, one end of the junction differs, possibly owing to a read error. The chain employs TRBV11-2 and TRBJ2-7, with D possibly called TRBD1 or TRBD2 (5 bases each). From germline, CDR1 is SGHAT and CDR2 FQNNGV. CDR3 length: 15 amino acids. The CDR3 DNA is TGTGCCAGCAGCTTAAAGGGGACCCGCTCCTACGACCAGTACTTC. Encoded protein: CASSLKGTRSYDQYF.